This entry is about one TCR beta chain. Its antigen is still unknown. This record belongs to a study of T cell repertoires in cytomegalovirus infection. TCRdb fed the reads into MiXCR, producing one record per CDR3 protein. The sample lists about 37,000 distinct CDR3 sequences, roughly 54% seen once, with roughly 90% in the top ten. This TCR was recovered from a human donor in good health (CMV status not recorded). Some clones in this sample may be carry-over from other donors' samples. The sequencing here drew on CD8+ T cells from cultured PBMCs, taken from culture after CMV antigen stimulation.

The chain's CDR3 is CASSLDGLSGNTIYF. The CDR3 DNA reads as TGCGCCAGCAGCTTGGATGGCCTCTCTGGAAACACCATATATTTT. V usage is TRBV5-1 and J usage is TRBJ1-3; D gene ambiguous. The V end was cut by 0 bases, the J end by 0 bases, with 7 bases between. Germline assignment: CDR1 SGHRS and CDR2 YFSETQ. CDR3 length equals 15 residues.